These 5 T cell receptor beta chains came from one sample sequenced in a study of technical replicates of blood from a handful of donors. TCRdb's table, derived via immunoSEQ multiplex PCR, lists solely in-frame clones and lacks some. The table has 100,000 or so clones, approximately 94% seen once; the top ten hold 0.24%. The sample taken for sequencing was T cells isolated from PBMCs. The receptors here all came from a human donor in good health.

The chain links TRBV9 to TRBJ1-5, with a possible D match to TRBD1 (6 bases). The CDR3 is made up of 15 amino acids. Germline V gene lookup returns CDR1 SGDLS and CDR2 YYNGEE. The V and J ends lost 3 bases and 2 bases respectively, with 12 bases between them. In DNA form, the CDR3 reads TGTGCCAGCAGCGCCTCAGGGGTAGGCAATCAGCCCCAGCATTTT. This gives the protein CASSASGVGNQPQHF. Together with reference TRBV9 and TRBJ1-5, the CDR3 gives the full variable domain: DSGVTQTPKHLITATGQRVTLRCSPRSGDLSVYWYQQSLDQGLQFLIQYYNGEERAKGNILERFSAQQFPDLHSELNLSSLELGDSALYFCASSASGVGNQPQHFGDGTRLSIL.

This chain uses TRBV4-1 with TRBJ1-2, with D tentatively TRBD1 (6 bases). Trimming removed 2 bases at V and 5 bases at J, with 15 bases between. Germline V gene data show CDR1 as MGHRA and CDR2 as YSYEKL. The CDR3 totals 15 residues. The CDR3 loop reads CASSQKIQGLYGYTF. The CDR3 nucleotides are TGCGCCAGCAGCCAAAAAATACAGGGCCTATATGGCTACACCTTC.

The chain recombines TRBV28 with TRBJ2-5; D remains unclear. Germline-derived CDR1 and CDR2 are MDHEN and SYDVKM. V lost 5 bases, J lost 2 bases, and 6 bases lay in between. The CDR3 loop spans 12 amino acids. This CDR3 is CASSPSQETQYF. The CDR3 DNA follows: TGTGCCAGCAGTCCCAGTCAAGAGACCCAGTACTTC.

The rearrangement joins TRBV30 to TRBJ1-1, with 8 bases that match TRBD1. The V gene's germline CDR1 is GTSNPN and CDR2 SVGIG (reference sequence). V shed 1 base, J shed 0 bases, and the junction held 7 bases outside the gene matches. There are 16 residues in the CDR3. This CDR3 reads CAWSGSRTGMNTEAFF. The CDR3 nucleotides read TGTGCCTGGAGTGGCTCCCGGACAGGGATGAACACTGAAGCTTTCTTT.

The CDR3 reads CASSQSVPTNTEAFF. CDR3 bases: TGCGCCAGCAGCCAATCTGTCCCTACGAACACTGAAGCTTTCTTT. This chain joins TRBV4-1 and TRBJ1-1; no firm D call. The ends were cut back, 2 bases at V and 1 base at J, with 11 bases in the middle. The CDR3 is 15 amino acids. Germline CDR1 and CDR2: MGHRA and YSYEKL.